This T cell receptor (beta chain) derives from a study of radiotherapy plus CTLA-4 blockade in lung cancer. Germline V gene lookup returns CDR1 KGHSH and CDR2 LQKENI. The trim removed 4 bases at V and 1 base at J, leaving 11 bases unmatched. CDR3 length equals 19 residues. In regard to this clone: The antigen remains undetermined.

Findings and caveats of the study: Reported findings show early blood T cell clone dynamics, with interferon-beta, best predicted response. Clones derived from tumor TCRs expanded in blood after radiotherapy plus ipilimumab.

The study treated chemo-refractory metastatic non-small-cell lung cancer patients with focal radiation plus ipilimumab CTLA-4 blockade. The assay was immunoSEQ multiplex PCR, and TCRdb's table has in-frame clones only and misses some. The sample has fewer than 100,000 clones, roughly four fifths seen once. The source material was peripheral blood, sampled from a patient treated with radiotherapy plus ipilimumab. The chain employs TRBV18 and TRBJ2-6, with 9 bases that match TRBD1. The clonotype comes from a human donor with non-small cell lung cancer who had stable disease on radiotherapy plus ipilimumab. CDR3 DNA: TGTGCCAGCTCACGTTCCACAGGGGGCATGGCATCTGGGGCCAACGTCCTGACTTTC. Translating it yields CASSRSTGGMASGANVLTF.